This TCR beta chain was obtained from a study of shared clonotypes between healthy human individuals. Study as a whole: A donor's plate count was three for CD4 naive and three for CD4 memory; CD8 naive had two and CD8 memory one. Points from the study as a whole: In contrast to clonotypes shared by all four donors, non-shared clonotypes had lower generation probabilities.

For this clone: Its antigen is undetermined.

Researchers divided each subset's genomic DNA evenly across several immunoSEQ plates. The method was immunoSEQ multiplex PCR; TCRdb's version includes in-frame clones alone and lacks a portion of them. The sample carries more than 1.2 million clones, approximately 98.5% recorded once. The CDR3 extends over 17 amino acids. The germline V gene has CDR1 SGDLS and CDR2 YYNGEE. After removal of 1 base from V and 3 bases from J, the junction contained 4 bases not matched to a gene. The V gene is TRBV9, the J gene TRBJ2-2; 12 bases fit TRBD2. The sequence came from a young man in good health. The sample consisted of naive CD4+ T cells sorted from blood. Indicated subset: CD45RA+ positively selected. CDR3 loop: CASSVSTSGSDTGELFF. The CDR3 DNA is TGTGCCAGCAGCGTATCGACTAGCGGGAGTGACACCGGGGAGCTGTTTTTT.